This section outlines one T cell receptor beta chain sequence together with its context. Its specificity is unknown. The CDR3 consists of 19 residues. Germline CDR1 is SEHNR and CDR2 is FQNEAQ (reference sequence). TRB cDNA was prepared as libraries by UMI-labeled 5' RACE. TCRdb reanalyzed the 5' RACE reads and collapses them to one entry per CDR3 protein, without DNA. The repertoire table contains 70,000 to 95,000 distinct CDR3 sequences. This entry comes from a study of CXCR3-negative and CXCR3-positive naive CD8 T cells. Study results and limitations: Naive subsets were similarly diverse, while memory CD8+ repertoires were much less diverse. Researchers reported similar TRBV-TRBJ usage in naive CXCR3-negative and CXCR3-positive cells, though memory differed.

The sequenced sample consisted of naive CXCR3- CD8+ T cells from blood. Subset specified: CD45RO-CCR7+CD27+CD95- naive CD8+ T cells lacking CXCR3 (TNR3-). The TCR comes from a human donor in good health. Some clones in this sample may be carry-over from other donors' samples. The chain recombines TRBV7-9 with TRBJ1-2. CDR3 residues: CASSSPPGQGRAANYGYTF.